This T cell receptor beta chain was sequenced for a study of control samples from healthy donors and cancer patients. Sequencing used immunoSEQ multiplex PCR; TCRdb keeps in-frame clones, though not all of them. The sample lists about 88,000 clones, approximately 95% occurring once. CDR1 and CDR2 (germline): MNHNS, SASEGT. The CDR3 contains 15 residues. The germline V and J ends were trimmed by 0 bases and 5 bases, with 13 bases remaining between them. The TCR sequence derives from a man aged 18-30 years in good health. The specimen was blood. V is TRBV6-1 and J is TRBJ1-1; no clear D gene. The CDR3 loop reads CASSEAGGSGTEAFF. The DNA for the CDR3 is TGTGCCAGCAGTGAAGCTGGAGGAAGTGGGACTGAAGCTTTCTTT.